This section outlines one T cell receptor (beta chain) sequence together with its context. Its target is unknown. This CDR3 is also generated by other DNA sequences in the sample. The entry originates in a study of CD8+ T cells in alopecia areata. V gave up 7 bases and J gave up 4 bases; unmatched junction bases: 0. CDR3 length: 11 amino acids. Germline CDR1 is GTSNPN and CDR2 is SVGIG (reference sequence). Treatment reported: oral pan-JAK inhibitor, 5-10 mg twice daily. The authors extracted RNA and reverse transcribed it into cDNA as the sequencing template. The assay was immunoSEQ multiplex PCR, and TCRdb's table has in-frame clones only and misses some. The profile covers approximately 200,000 clones, with roughly 44% appearing a single time and around 2.5% taken by the ten largest. General study results and limits: Normal scalp showed lower clonality than lesional scalp, especially alopecia totalis/universalis. Scalp samples also yield sequences from resident alphabeta T cells of normal skin.

This TCR derives from a human donor with alopecia areata. This sequence joins TRBV30 and TRBJ2-1; 8 bases are a match to TRBD2. The material was CD4+ T cells sorted from blood, obtained around week 37, from a patient treated with tofacitinib. CDR3: CALAGYNEQFF. CDR3 coding DNA: TGTGCCTTAGCGGGGTACAATGAGCAGTTCTTC.